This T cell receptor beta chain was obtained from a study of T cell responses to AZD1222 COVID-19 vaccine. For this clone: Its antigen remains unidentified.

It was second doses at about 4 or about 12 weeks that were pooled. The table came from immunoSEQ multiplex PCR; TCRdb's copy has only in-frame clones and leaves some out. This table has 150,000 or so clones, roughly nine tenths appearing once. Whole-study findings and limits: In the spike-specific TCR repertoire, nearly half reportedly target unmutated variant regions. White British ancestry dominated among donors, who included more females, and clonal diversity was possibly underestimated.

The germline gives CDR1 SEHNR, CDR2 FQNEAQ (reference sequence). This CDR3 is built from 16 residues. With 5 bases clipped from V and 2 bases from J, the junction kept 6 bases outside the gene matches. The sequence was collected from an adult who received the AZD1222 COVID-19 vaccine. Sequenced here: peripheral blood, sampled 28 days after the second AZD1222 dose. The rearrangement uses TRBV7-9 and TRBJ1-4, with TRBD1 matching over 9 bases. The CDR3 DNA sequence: TGTGCCAGCAGCCGAACAGGGGGCGATACTAATGAAAAACTGTTTTTT. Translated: CASSRTGGDTNEKLFF.